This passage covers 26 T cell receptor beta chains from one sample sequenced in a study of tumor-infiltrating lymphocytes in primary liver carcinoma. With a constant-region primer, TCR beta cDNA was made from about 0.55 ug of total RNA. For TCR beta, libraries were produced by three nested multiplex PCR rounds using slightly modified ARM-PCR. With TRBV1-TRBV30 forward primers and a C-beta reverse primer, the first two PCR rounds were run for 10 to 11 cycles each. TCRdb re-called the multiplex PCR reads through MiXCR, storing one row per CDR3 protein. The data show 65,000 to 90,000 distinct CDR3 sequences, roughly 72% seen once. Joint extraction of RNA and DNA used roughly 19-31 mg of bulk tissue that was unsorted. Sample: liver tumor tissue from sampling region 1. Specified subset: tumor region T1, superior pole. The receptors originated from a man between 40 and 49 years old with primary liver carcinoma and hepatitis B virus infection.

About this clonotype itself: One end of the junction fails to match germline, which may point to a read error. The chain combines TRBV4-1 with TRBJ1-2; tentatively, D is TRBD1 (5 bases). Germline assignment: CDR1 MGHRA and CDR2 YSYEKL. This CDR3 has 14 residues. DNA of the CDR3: TGCGCCTGCAGCCCTAGAGCAGGGCGCTATGGCTACACCTTC. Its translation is CACSPRAGRYGYTF.

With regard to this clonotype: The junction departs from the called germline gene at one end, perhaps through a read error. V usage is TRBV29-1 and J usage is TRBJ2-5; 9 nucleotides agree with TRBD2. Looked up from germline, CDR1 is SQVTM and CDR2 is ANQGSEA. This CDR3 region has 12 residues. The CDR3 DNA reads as TGCATCGCTAGCGGGACGCAAGAGACCCAGAACTTC. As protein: CIASGTQETQNF. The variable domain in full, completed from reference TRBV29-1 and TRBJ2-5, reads SAVISQKPSRDICQRGTSLTIQCQVDSQVTMMFWYRQQPGQSLTLIATANQGSEATYESGFVIDKFPISRPNLTFSTLTVSNMSPEDSSIYLCIASGTQETQNFGPGTRLLVL.

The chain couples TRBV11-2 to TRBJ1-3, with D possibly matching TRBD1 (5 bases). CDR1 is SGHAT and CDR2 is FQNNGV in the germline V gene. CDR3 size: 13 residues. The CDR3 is CASAQGAGGTIYF. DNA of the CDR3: TGTGCTTCAGCCCAGGGAGCTGGAGGCACCATATATTTT. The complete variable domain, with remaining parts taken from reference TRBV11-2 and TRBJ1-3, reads EAGVAQSPRYKIIEKRQSVAFWCNPISGHATLYWYQQILGQGPKLLIQFQNNGVVDDSQLPKDRFSAERLKGVDSTLKIQPAKLEDSAVYLCASAQGAGGTIYFGEGSWLTVV.

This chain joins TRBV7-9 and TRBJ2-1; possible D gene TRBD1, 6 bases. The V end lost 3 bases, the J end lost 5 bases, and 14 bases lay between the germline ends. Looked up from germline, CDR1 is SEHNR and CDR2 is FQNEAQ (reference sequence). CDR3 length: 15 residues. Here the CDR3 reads CASSFGNRAHNEQFF. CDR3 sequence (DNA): TGTGCCAGCAGCTTTGGGAACAGGGCACACAATGAGCAGTTCTTC. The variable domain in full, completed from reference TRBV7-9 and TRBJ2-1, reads DTGVSQNPRHKITKRGQNVTFRCDPISEHNRLYWYRQTLGQGPEFLTYFQNEAQLEKSRLLSDRFSAERPKGSFSTLEIQRTEQGDSAMYLCASSFGNRAHNEQFFGPGTRLTVL.

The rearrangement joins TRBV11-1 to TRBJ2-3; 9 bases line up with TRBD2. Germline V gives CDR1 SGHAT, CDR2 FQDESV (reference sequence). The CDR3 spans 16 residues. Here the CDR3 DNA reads TGTGGCAACAGCAAGGGACTAGCAGTTAGCACAGATACGCAGTATTTT. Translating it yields CGNSKGLAVSTDTQYF.

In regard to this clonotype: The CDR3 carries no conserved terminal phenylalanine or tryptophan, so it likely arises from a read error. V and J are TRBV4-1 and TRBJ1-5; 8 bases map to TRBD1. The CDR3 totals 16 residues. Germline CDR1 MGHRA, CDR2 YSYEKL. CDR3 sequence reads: CASSPGQGAVNQPQHY. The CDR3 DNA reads TGCGCCAGCAGCCCTGGACAGGGTGCGGTCAATCAACCCCAGCATTAT.

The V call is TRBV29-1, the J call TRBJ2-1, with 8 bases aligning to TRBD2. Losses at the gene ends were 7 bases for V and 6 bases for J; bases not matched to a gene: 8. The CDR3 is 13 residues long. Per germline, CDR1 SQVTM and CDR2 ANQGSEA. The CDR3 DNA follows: TGCAGCGCCACTTGCGGGAGGACCAATGAGCAGTTCTTC. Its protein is CSATCGRTNEQFF.

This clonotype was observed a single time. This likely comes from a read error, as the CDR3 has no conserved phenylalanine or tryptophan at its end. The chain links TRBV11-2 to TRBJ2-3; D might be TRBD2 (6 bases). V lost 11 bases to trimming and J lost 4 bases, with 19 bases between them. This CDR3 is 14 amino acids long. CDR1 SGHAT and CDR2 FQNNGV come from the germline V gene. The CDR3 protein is CAGGAMEPADTQYL. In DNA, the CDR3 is TGTGCCGGAGGGGCAATGGAGCCCGCAGATACGCAGTATTTA.

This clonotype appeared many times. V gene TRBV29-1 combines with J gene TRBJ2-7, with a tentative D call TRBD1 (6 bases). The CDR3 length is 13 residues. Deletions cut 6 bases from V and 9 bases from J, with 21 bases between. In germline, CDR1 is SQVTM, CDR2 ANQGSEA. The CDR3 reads CSVILQGENGQYF. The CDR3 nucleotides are TGCAGCGTCATACTACAGGGAGAGAACGGGCAGTACTTC.

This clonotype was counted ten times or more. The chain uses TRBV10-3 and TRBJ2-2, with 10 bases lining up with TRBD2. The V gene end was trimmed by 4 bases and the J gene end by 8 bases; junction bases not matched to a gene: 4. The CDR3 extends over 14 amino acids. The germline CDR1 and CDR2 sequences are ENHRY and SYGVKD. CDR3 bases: TGTGCCATCAGTGCCCTAGCGGGAGAGGGGGAGCTGTTTTTT. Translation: CAISALAGEGELFF.

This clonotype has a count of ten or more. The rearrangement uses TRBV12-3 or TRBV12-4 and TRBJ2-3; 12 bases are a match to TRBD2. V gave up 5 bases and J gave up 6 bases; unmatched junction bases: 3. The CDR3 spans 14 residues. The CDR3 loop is CASSIGLAGDTQYF. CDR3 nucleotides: TGTGCCAGCAGTATAGGACTAGCGGGGGATACGCAGTATTTT.

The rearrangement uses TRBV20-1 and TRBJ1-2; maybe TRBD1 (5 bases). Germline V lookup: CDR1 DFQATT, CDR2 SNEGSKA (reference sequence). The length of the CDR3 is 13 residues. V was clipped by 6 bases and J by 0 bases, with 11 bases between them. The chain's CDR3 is CSAPDITNYGYTF. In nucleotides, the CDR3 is TGCAGTGCGCCGGACATTACTAACTATGGCTACACCTTC.

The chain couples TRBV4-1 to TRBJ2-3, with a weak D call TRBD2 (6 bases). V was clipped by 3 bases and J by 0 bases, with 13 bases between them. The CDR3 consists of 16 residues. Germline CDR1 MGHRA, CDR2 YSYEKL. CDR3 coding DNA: TGCGCCAGCAGCCAGGAGGCGGGGATGAGCACAGATACGCAGTATTTT. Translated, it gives CASSQEAGMSTDTQYF.

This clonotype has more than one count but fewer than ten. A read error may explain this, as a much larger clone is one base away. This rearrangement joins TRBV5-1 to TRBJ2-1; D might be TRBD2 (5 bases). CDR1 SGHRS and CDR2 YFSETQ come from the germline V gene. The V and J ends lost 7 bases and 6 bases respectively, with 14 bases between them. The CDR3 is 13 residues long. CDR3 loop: CASGWTPSNEQFF. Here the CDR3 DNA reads TGCGCCAGCGGCTGGACTCCAAGCAATGAGCAGTTCTTC.

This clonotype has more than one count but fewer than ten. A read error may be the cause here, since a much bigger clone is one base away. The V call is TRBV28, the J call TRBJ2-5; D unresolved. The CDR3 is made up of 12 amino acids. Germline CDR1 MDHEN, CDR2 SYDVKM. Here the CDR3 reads CVSSIDGETQYF. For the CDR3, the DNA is TGTGTCAGCAGTATTGACGGGGAGACCCAGTACTTC.

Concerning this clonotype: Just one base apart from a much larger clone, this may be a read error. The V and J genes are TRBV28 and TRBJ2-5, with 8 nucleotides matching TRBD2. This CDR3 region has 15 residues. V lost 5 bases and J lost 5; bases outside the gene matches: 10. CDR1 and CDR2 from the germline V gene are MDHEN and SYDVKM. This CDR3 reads CASSPNSGKGETQYF. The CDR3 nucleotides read TGTGCCAGCAGTCCCAATAGCGGGAAAGGGGAGACCCAGTACTTC.

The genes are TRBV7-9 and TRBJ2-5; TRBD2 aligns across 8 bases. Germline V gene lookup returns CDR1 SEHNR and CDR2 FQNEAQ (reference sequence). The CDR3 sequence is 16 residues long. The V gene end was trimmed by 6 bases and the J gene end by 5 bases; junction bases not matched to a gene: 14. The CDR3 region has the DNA TGTGCCAGCAGTTTCCGGGATAGCGGGGTGGAGGAGACCCAGTACTTC. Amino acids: CASSFRDSGVEETQYF. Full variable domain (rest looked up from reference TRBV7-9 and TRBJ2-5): DTGVSQNPRHKITKRGQNVTFRCDPISEHNRLYWYRQTLGQGPEFLTYFQNEAQLEKSRLLSDRFSAERPKGSFSTLEIQRTEQGDSAMYLCASSFRDSGVEETQYFGPGTRLLVL.

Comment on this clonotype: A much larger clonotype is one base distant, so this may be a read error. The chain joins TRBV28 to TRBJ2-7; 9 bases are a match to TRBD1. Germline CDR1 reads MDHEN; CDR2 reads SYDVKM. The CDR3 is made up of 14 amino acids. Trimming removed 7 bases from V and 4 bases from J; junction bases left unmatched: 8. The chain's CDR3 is CASNTGGWSYEQYF. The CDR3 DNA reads TGTGCCAGCAACACAGGGGGCTGGAGTTACGAGCAGTACTTC.

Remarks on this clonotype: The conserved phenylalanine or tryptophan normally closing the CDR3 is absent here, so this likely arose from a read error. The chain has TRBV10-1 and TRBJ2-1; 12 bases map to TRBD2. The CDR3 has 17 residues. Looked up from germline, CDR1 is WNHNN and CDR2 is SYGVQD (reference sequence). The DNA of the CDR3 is TGCGCCAGTAGTGAATCGACTAGCGGGAGCGGGACAAATGAGCAGTTCTTA. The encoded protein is CASSESTSGSGTNEQFL.

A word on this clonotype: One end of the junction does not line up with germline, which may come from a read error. CDR3 DNA sequence: TGTGCCACCCCCTCTCCGTTCGGGTCCTACGAGCAGTGCTTC. Amino acids: CATPSPFGSYEQCF. This chain joins TRBV30 and TRBJ2-7, with no clear D. This CDR3 contains 14 residues. Per germline, CDR1 GTSNPN and CDR2 SVGIG (reference sequence).

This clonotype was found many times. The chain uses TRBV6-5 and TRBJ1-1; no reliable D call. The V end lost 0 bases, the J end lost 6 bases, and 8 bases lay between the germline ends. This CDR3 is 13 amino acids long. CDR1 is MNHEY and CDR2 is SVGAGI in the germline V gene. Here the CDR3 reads CASSYSTGAEAFF. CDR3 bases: TGTGCCAGCAGTTACTCGACCGGGGCTGAAGCTTTCTTT.

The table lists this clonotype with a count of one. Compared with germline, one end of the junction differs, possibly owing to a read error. CDR3 region: CTSSGPRKLQGTQYF. The CDR3 region has the DNA TGTACCAGCAGTGGCCCCAGGAAGCTCCAAGGGACCCAGTACTTC. V is TRBV6-1 and J is TRBJ2-5; D is undetermined. The germline V gene has CDR1 MNHNS and CDR2 SASEGT. The CDR3 is made up of 15 amino acids.

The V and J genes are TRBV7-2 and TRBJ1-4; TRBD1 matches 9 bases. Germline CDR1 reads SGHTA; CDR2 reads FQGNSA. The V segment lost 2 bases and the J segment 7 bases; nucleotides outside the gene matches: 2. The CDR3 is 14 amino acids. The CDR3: CASSLPGQGEKLFF. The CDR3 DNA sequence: TGTGCCAGCAGCTTACCGGGACAGGGTGAAAAACTGTTTTTT.

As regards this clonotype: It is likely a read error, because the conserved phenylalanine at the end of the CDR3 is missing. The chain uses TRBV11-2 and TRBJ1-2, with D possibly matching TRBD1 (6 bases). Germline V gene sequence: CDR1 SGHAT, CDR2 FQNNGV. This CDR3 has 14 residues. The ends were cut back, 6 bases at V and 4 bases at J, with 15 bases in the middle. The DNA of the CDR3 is TGTGCCAGCAGAGAGAGGGACATCTCCTATGGCTACACCCTC. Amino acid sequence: CASRERDISYGYTL.

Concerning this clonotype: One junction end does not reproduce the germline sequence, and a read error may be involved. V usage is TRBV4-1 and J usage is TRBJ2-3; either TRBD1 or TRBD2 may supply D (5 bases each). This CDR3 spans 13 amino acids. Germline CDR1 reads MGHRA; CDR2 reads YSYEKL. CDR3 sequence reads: CASSRGTLDTQYF. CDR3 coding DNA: TGCGCCAGCAGCCGGGGGACCCTCGATACGCAATATTTT.

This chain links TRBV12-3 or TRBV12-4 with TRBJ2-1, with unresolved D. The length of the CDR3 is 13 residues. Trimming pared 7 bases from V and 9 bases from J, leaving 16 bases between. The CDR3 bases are TGTGCCAGCACCTTACAGTGGGTGAGTGAGCAGTTCTTC. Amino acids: CASTLQWVSEQFF.